The subject of this entry is one T cell receptor beta chain. Germline-derived CDR1 and CDR2 are SGHRS and YFSETQ. V lost 0 bases, J lost 7 bases, and 11 bases lay in between. The CDR3 is made up of 15 amino acids. This record belongs to a study of tumor-infiltrating lymphocytes in primary liver carcinoma. Without any cell sorting, about 18-31 mg of bulk tissue yielded co-extracted RNA and DNA. TCR beta cDNA came from roughly 550 ng total RNA, primed with a constant-region primer. Three nested multiplex PCR rounds, a slightly modified ARM-PCR method, built the TCR beta libraries. A C-beta reverse primer was combined with TRBV1-TRBV30 forward primers in the first two PCR rounds, and each round had around 11 cycles. Using its own MiXCR run on the multiplex PCR reads, TCRdb lists one record per CDR3 protein. This table holds over 95,000 distinct CDR3 sequences, 69% found once.

What was sequenced was liver tumor tissue from sampling region 5. As for subset: tumor region T5, tumor centre. The chain recombines TRBV5-1 with TRBJ1-6; D may be TRBD1 (5 bases). The origin of this receptor is an older woman with primary liver carcinoma and hepatitis B virus infection. CDR3: CASSLGGTENSPLHF. In nucleotides, the CDR3 is TGCGCCAGCAGCTTGGGGGGGACTGAAAATTCACCCCTCCACTTT.